This T cell receptor beta chain stems from a study of Graves' ophthalmopathy and Graves' hyperthyroidism (dated 2018 in TCRdb). As for the study more broadly: Peripheral blood samples were taken at the time of initial diagnosis, before any treatment was given. The study used signatures of the TCR beta repertoire to tell Graves' ophthalmopathy apart from Graves' hyperthyroidism and to predict which patients would progress to ophthalmopathy. In total, some 140 blood samples were TCR-sequenced: 40 to 45 ophthalmopathy, some 80 hyperthyroidism and 17 hyperthyroidism-to-ophthalmopathy patients. To explore V-J signatures distinguishing ophthalmopathy from hyperthyroidism, a discovery set of roughly 98 patients (43 ophthalmopathy, roughly 55 stable hyperthyroidism) was enrolled. An independent validation cohort was composed of roughly 18 hyperthyroidism patients and around 15 patients who later progressed from hyperthyroidism to ophthalmopathy. T-cell repertoires of thyroid tissue and blood were compared in 5 or 6 hyperthyroidism patients. Following sampling, methimazole starting at 30 mg daily was administered to hyperthyroidism patients, and high-dose intravenous methylprednisolone was administered to ophthalmopathy patients. The 100 or so discovery patients were randomly divided into training and test sets at a 7:3 ratio. The investigation overall reported the following: Most expanded thyroid clonotypes with a frequency above 0.001 also appeared in blood, which suggests that blood repertoires may reflect the immune response in the thyroid. No statistical method was used to predetermine the sample size, and group allocation was not hidden from the investigators. In validation, the model predicted ophthalmopathy progression with over 60% sensitivity and 72.22% specificity; 12 predicted patients were CT-confirmed with GO in a median of around 6.5 months. The 13-signature model separated ophthalmopathy from stable hyperthyroidism with around 90% sensitivity and 81.08% specificity in cross-validation, and 80%/75% in the test set.

Hyperthyroidism was considered stable if no progression to ophthalmopathy occurred within 18 months of follow-up. Patients with hyperthyroidism were aged 18 to 65 years, had been newly diagnosed, and had a disease duration of less than 2 months. Patients with other autoimmune diseases, uncontrolled infections, pregnancy or lactation were excluded. Diagnosis was based on clinical symptoms, serum thyroxine, TRAb, thyroid ultrasound and orbital computed tomography. PBMCs were isolated from approximately 10 ml of fresh peripheral blood by Ficoll-Paque density gradient centrifugation. Trizol reagent was used to extract the total RNA, and its quality was then checked on an Agilent 2100 Bioanalyzer. For repertoire sequencing, the TCR beta CDR3 regions were amplified from RNA transcripts. A first-round RT-PCR used HTBI primers with the Qiagen OneStep RT-PCR kit, followed by a second-round multiplex PCR, size selection and purification. The libraries underwent paired-end sequencing with 100 bp reads on an Illumina HiSeq2000. As for how the authors treated the data: SOAPnuke was used to process the reads, throwing out any read that had adapters, had uncalled bases, had a mean Phred below 15, or lacked an exact constant-primer or identifier match. COPE v1.2.5 was used to merge the high-quality paired reads. Unique nucleotide sequences were defined as clonotypes and aligned to IMGT TRB V, D and J references using MiTCR v1.1. The analysis was limited to V-J combinations with a frequency above 0.0001, which together covered roughly 99% of the repertoires. For each V-J combination, a TCR clonal expansion and chaos score was defined as the ratio of F50 clonal expansion to chaos observed in the TCRdist matrix. Welch's t-statistics and random forest were used to reduce the features to 10 to 15 V-J combinations, which were then used as input to a naive Bayes classifier. The similarity between thyroid and blood repertoires was quantified using the Morisita-Horn index. Clones were called with MiXCR by TCRdb after fastp trimmed the public reads at Q25, and only in-frame beta chains were retained. Every distinct CDR3 protein forms one entry, paired with its most common genes and DNA. For this entry, the V and J calls and clone size follow TCRdb and not the study's own pipeline. This sample holds about 390,000 distinct CDR3 sequences; about 16% were observed only once. In total, the top ten clones hold roughly 7% of the sample.

The germline V gene (reference sequence) gives CDR1 as MNHEY and CDR2 as SMNVEV. Including the terminal cysteine and phenylalanine, the CDR3 comprises 14 residues. Of all the DNA, just the CDR3 is kept, 42 bases in frame from base 1. Trimming removed 5 bases from V and 7 bases from J, leaving 12 bases between the germline ends. This clonotype was recorded many times. It lacks a known antigen. No much larger clone exists at a distance of one base, and base qualities are not known. This clonotype was obtained from a woman in her late teens or twenties with stable Graves' hyperthyroidism. Donor details come from another sample of the same person, matched by shared clones. The receptor chain draws on TRBV27 and TRBJ1-6, and the D gene may be TRBD1, 5 bases matching. The sample was peripheral blood. The DNA sequence is as follows: TGTGCCAGCAGTCCCTTGGGGGAGAATTCACCCCTCCACTTT. Its amino acids are CASSPLGENSPLHF.